The T cell receptor beta chain under discussion was sequenced for a study of shared clonotypes between healthy human individuals. Study as a whole: Per donor, CD8 memory used one plate, CD8 naive used two, CD4 memory used three and CD4 naive used three.

On this clone: What it recognizes is unknown.

The run depth of the assay was deep. Approximately 210 ng DNA, 30,000 to 35,000 T cell genomes, went into each sorted-subset replicate PCR. Clones were read by immunoSEQ multiplex PCR, and TCRdb kept only the in-frame ones, dropping some. The sample lists some 500,000 clones; 90% to 97% were seen once. The study's findings and limits: The donor pool, a small one, limited the genetic and exposure-history diversity represented.

Trimming took off 3 bases at V and 5 bases at J, with 9 bases between the two ends. CDR3 size: 13 residues. CDR1 is LNHDA and CDR2 is SQIVND in the germline V gene (reference sequence). This rearrangement joins TRBV19 to TRBJ2-3; tentative D call: TRBD2 (5 bases). The specimen was naive CD4+ T cells sorted from blood. Subset noted: CD45RA+ positively selected. The clonotype comes from a woman aged 30 to 39 in good health. In DNA form, the CDR3 reads TGTGCCAGTAGTATGTTTCGGGAAGATACGCAGTATTTT. It encodes CASSMFREDTQYF.